These 29 T cell receptor beta chains were sequenced from one sample in a study of blood T cell repertoires in COVID-19. Only in-frame clones appear in the TCRdb table, and some are missing; sequencing was by immunoSEQ multiplex PCR. The table has 250,000 to 300,000 clones, 81% seen once; the top ten hold less than 3%. Material: peripheral blood. The receptor set was obtained from an older woman with active or convalescent COVID-19.

The chain couples TRBV9 to TRBJ2-1; 11 positions match TRBD2. The V and J ends lost 2 bases and 4 bases, in that order; junction bases with no gene match: 5. Germline V lookup: CDR1 SGDLS, CDR2 YYNGEE. The CDR3 totals 16 residues. The CDR3, as DNA: TGTGCCAGCAGCGTGCTTAGCGGGGGGGCTTACAATGAGCAGTTCTTC. Translating it yields CASSVLSGGAYNEQFF.

J is TRBJ2-2 and V is TRBV30; TRBD2 agrees at 8 bases. CDR3 size: 15 residues. Trimming took 1 base from V and 5 from J; bases not matched to a gene: 6. Germline CDR1 reads GTSNPN; CDR2 reads SVGIG (reference sequence). The CDR3 spells CAWSAQGGGTGELFF. DNA of the CDR3: TGTGCCTGGAGTGCACAGGGCGGGGGGACCGGGGAGCTGTTTTTT.

The CDR3 is CSVGLDSYTQYF. The CDR3 region has the DNA TGCAGCGTTGGCTTAGACTCTTATACGCAGTATTTT. This chain connects TRBV29-1 to TRBJ2-3; D is uncertain. The CDR3 runs to 12 residues. Trimming cost V 4 bases and J 7 bases, with 12 bases left between them. Germline V gene lookup returns CDR1 SQVTM and CDR2 ANQGSEA.

This chain uses TRBV6-5 with TRBJ1-1; a weak D match, TRBD1 (5 bases). There are 11 residues in the CDR3. Germline CDR1 reads MNHEY; CDR2 reads SVGAGI. Trimming stripped 7 bases from V and 8 bases from J, with 11 bases between. The CDR3 coding sequence is TGTGCCAGCACCTCACGGACAGAAGCTTTCTTT. Amino acid sequence: CASTSRTEAFF.

This clone was seen a single time. V gene TRBV9 combines with J gene TRBJ1-5, with a tentative D call TRBD1 (5 bases). The CDR3 runs to 15 residues. Germline V gene lookup returns CDR1 SGDLS and CDR2 YYNGEE. Trimming took off 0 bases at V and 0 bases at J, with 7 bases between the two ends. In DNA form, the CDR3 reads TGTGCCAGCAGCGTAGCACAGGATAGCAATCAGCCCCAGCATTTT. This sequence encodes CASSVAQDSNQPQHF.

Remarks on this clone: The conserved closing phenylalanine or tryptophan is absent in this CDR3, likely reflecting a read error. It is unclear where the CDR3 begins or ends on the DNA, so no DNA is shown, and the CDR3 is as TCRdb lists it. The chain employs TRBV21-1 and TRBJ2-7; no check of the table's D call, TRBD1, against the DNA was made. TRBV21-1 is designated a pseudogene. The CDR3 length is 13 residues, termini included. This CDR3 reads CASSKEASGTPDL.

This chain uses TRBV6-6 with TRBJ1-1; D might be TRBD1 (6 bases). CDR3 size: 14 residues. Germline V gene lookup returns CDR1 MNHNY and CDR2 SVGAGI (reference sequence). V lost 0 bases, J lost 1 base, and 6 bases lay in between. CDR3 region: CASSYSTGNTEAFF. The CDR3, as DNA: TGTGCCAGCAGTTACTCGACAGGGAACACTGAAGCTTTCTTT.

The gene calls are TRBV2 and TRBJ2-7, with TRBD2 matching over 12 bases. CDR1 is SNHLY and CDR2 is FYNNEI in the germline V gene. CDR3 length equals 14 residues. V lost 7 bases, J lost 5 bases, and 6 bases stayed unmatched. The chain's CDR3 is CASTGLAGTHEQYF. CDR3 nucleotides: TGTGCCAGCACAGGACTAGCGGGGACCCACGAGCAGTACTTC.

The rearrangement links TRBV5-8 to TRBJ1-2; 7 nucleotides match TRBD1. The CDR3 loop spans 15 amino acids. The germline CDR1 and CDR2 sequences are SGHTS and YDEGEE. J lost 4 bases, V lost 4 bases, and 10 bases had no gene match. The CDR3 bases are TGTGCCAGCAGCCCCCGGGCGGGACAGTTCTATGGCTACACCTTC. Translating gives CASSPRAGQFYGYTF.

The chain is built from TRBV19 and TRBJ1-5, with 7 bases identical to TRBD1. Germline values: CDR1 LNHDA, CDR2 SQIVND (reference sequence). Trimming took 5 bases from V and 2 from J; bases not matched to a gene: 12. The CDR3 is 17 residues long. The chain's CDR3 is CASSWWQGDTGNQPQHF. The CDR3 nucleotides read TGTGCCAGTAGTTGGTGGCAGGGGGATACGGGCAATCAGCCCCAGCATTTT.

This clone was picked up one time. The chain combines TRBV5-5 with TRBJ2-1; 9 positions match TRBD1. The CDR3 has 16 residues. Germline lookup yields CDR1 SGHKS and CDR2 YYEKEE (reference sequence). V trimming: 1 base; J trimming: 12 bases; junction bases outside the gene matches: 14. The DNA of the CDR3 is TGTGCCAGCAGCTTGATTCCAGGACAGGGGACCTACCGGCAGTTCTTC. This gives the protein CASSLIPGQGTYRQFF.

The V gene is TRBV12-3 or TRBV12-4, the J gene TRBJ2-1, with D perhaps TRBD1 (5 bases). V was cut by 1 base and J by 4 bases, with 5 bases left in between. This CDR3 has 13 amino acids. The CDR3 loop is CASSLGQYNEQFF. In nucleotides, the CDR3 is TGTGCCAGCAGTTTAGGACAGTACAATGAGCAGTTCTTC.

This clone was counted a few times. This chain uses TRBV23-1 with TRBJ1-6; 8 nucleotides align to TRBD1. TRBV23-1 is an open reading frame, and its role is uncertain. V lost 4 bases, J lost 6 bases, and 2 bases stayed unmatched. The CDR3 contains 14 residues. The CDR3 DNA is TGCGCCAGCAGTCTTGGGACAGGTAATTCACCCCTCCACTTT. This codes for CASSLGTGNSPLHF.

The chain is built from TRBV6-1 and TRBJ1-6; D gene uncertain. In germline, CDR1 is MNHNS, CDR2 SASEGT. V lost 1 base, J lost 9 bases, and 10 bases lay in between. The CDR3 is 14 residues long. This CDR3 reads CASSEVPGASPLHF. In nucleotides, the CDR3 is TGTGCCAGCAGTGAAGTTCCGGGTGCTTCACCCCTCCACTTT.

The chain joins TRBV15 to TRBJ1-3, with D possibly TRBD1 on 5 matching bases. CDR3 length: 16 amino acids. V was shortened by 1 base and J by 2 bases, with 12 bases between the two germline ends. Germline V gene data show CDR1 as LNHNV and CDR2 as YYDKDF (reference sequence). The CDR3 is CATSRAKRGTGNTIYF. The CDR3 DNA sequence: TGTGCCACCAGCAGAGCTAAACGGGGGACTGGAAACACCATATATTTT.

The rearrangement links TRBV5-4 to TRBJ2-3; 10 bases match TRBD1. Losses at the gene ends were 4 bases for V and 5 bases for J; bases not matched to a gene: 7. The CDR3 is made up of 15 amino acids. The germline V gene has CDR1 SGHNT and CDR2 YYREEE (reference sequence). In nucleotides, the CDR3 is TGTGCCAGCAGCCCCGGGACAGGGGCGGTAGATACGCAGTATTTT. Residues: CASSPGTGAVDTQYF.

The rearrangement uses TRBV5-4 and TRBJ2-3, with 9 positions matching TRBD2. Germline loops: CDR1 SGHNT, CDR2 YYREEE (reference sequence). The CDR3 consists of 17 residues. V was pared by 0 bases and J by 1 base, with 6 bases of the junction left unmatched. The CDR3 DNA sequence: TGTGCCAGCAGCTTGGGACTAGCGGCGGAGGGCACAGATACGCAGTATTTT. This translates into CASSLGLAAEGTDTQYF.

The chain joins TRBV6-5 to TRBJ2-1, with D tentatively TRBD1 (6 bases). Deletions cut 5 bases from V and 4 bases from J, with 12 bases between. Germline V gene lookup returns CDR1 MNHEY and CDR2 SVGAGI. The length of the CDR3 is 14 residues. The chain's CDR3 is CASSTRDKYNEQFF. CDR3 nucleotides: TGTGCCAGCAGTACTCGGGACAAGTACAATGAGCAGTTCTTC.

V and J are TRBV30 and TRBJ1-2, with D unresolved. This CDR3 comprises 14 residues. Looked up from germline, CDR1 is GTSNPN and CDR2 is SVGIG (reference sequence). V was trimmed by 4 bases and J by 5 bases, leaving 17 bases between them. DNA for the CDR3: TGTGCCTGGACCCTTGAATTAGTGCGTTATGGCTACACCTTC. Its protein is CAWTLELVRYGYTF.

The chain is built from TRBV10-3 and TRBJ2-6, with D possibly being TRBD1 (5 bases). This CDR3 has 15 residues. V lost 4 bases, J lost 1 base, and 8 bases lay in between. CDR1 ENHRY and CDR2 SYGVKD come from the germline V gene. The CDR3 is CAISGAGSGANVLTF. The CDR3 DNA follows: TGTGCCATCAGTGGAGCAGGGTCTGGGGCCAACGTCCTGACTTTC.

This chain connects TRBV5-8 to TRBJ2-3; 8 positions agree with TRBD2. The junction had 10 bases not matched to a gene; V was cut back by 5 bases and J by 5 bases. From germline, CDR1 is SGHTS and CDR2 YDEGEE. The CDR3 spans 15 residues. CDR3 sequence (DNA): TGTGCCAGCAGTACCGGGACTAGGAGGGGAGATACGCAGTATTTT. This encodes CASSTGTRRGDTQYF. Using reference TRBV5-8 and TRBJ2-3 for the parts outside the CDR3, the full variable domain is EAGVTQSPTHLIKTRGQQATLRCSPISGHTSVYWYQQALGLGLQFLLWYDEGEERNRGNFPPRFSGRQFPNYSSELNVNALELEDSALYLCASSTGTRRGDTQYFGPGTRLTVL.

The chain is built from TRBV5-6 and TRBJ2-1; TRBD1 aligns across 9 bases. Looked up from germline, CDR1 is SGHDT and CDR2 is YYEEEE. With V trimmed by 4 bases and J by 2 bases, 7 bases remained unmatched. The CDR3 extends over 16 amino acids. The CDR3 nucleotides read TGTGCCAGCAGCGCCGGGACAGGGCTTCCCTACAATGAGCAGTTCTTC. Residues: CASSAGTGLPYNEQFF. The full variable domain, with the rest looked up from reference TRBV5-6 and TRBJ2-1, is DAGVTQSPTHLIKTRGQQVTLRCSPKSGHDTVSWYQQALGQGPQFIFQYYEEEERQRGNFPDRFSGHQFPNYSSELNVNALLLGDSALYLCASSAGTGLPYNEQFFGPGTRLTVL.

The rearrangement uses TRBV14 and TRBJ2-3, with D unclear. This CDR3 is built from 12 residues. The V end was cut by 2 bases, the J end by 5 bases, with 5 bases between. Germline lookup yields CDR1 SGHDN and CDR2 FVKESK. The DNA of the CDR3 is TGTGCCAGCAGCCAATCGGGAGATACGCAGTATTTT. Protein: CASSQSGDTQYF.

In this sample, this clone turned up a few times. This chain's CDR3 is CASSVAVNTGELFF. CDR3 coding DNA: TGTGCCAGCAGCGTAGCAGTAAACACCGGGGAGCTGTTTTTT. The chain employs TRBV9 and TRBJ2-2; D is undetermined. Germline-derived CDR1 and CDR2 are SGDLS and YYNGEE. V shed 0 bases and J shed 2 bases, with 5 bases lying between them. This CDR3 is 14 amino acids long.

This clone was seen a handful of times. J is TRBJ1-1 and V is TRBV18; the D gene is possibly TRBD1 (6 bases). Trimming left V 8 bases short and J 3 bases short, with 10 bases between. Per germline, CDR1 KGHSH and CDR2 LQKENI. The CDR3 is 12 residues long. The CDR3: CASQGGDTEAFF. The CDR3 nucleotides read TGTGCCAGCCAAGGGGGGGACACTGAAGCTTTCTTT.

The V and J genes are TRBV18 and TRBJ1-4, with 9 bases that match TRBD1. The trim removed 2 bases at V and 6 bases at J, leaving 4 bases unmatched. Germline CDR1 KGHSH, CDR2 LQKENI. The CDR3 contains 15 residues. The chain's CDR3 is CASSPTGQGYEKLFF. CDR3 nucleotides: TGTGCCAGCTCACCAACCGGACAGGGGTATGAAAAACTGTTTTTT.

The chain links TRBV10-1 to TRBJ2-3, with 15 bases identical to TRBD2. CDR3 length: 15 residues. Trimming at V came to 8 bases and at J to 4 bases, leaving 4 bases not matched to a gene. CDR1 WNHNN and CDR2 SYGVQD come from the germline V gene (reference sequence). The CDR3 reads CASGGTSGGPDTQYF. In nucleotides, the CDR3 is TGCGCCAGCGGGGGGACTAGCGGGGGGCCAGATACGCAGTATTTT.

V gene TRBV9 combines with J gene TRBJ2-3; 9 nucleotides align to TRBD2. Germline-derived CDR1 and CDR2 are SGDLS and YYNGEE. The J segment lost 2 bases and the V segment lost 2 bases, leaving 6 bases of the junction unmatched. The CDR3 sequence is 16 residues long. Here the CDR3 reads CASSVETSGNTDTQYF. The DNA of the CDR3 is TGTGCCAGCAGCGTTGAGACTAGCGGCAACACAGATACGCAGTATTTT.

The rearrangement joins TRBV15 to TRBJ2-3; the D is unclear. Germline CDR1 and CDR2: LNHNV and YYDKDF (reference sequence). Trimming removed 0 bases from V and 4 bases from J, with 11 bases in between. The CDR3 length is 15 residues. CDR3 sequence reads: CATSRDSGVADTQYF. The CDR3 nucleotides read TGTGCCACCAGCAGAGATAGTGGAGTGGCAGATACGCAGTATTTT.